This TCR beta chain was observed in a study of human T cells and chemical hapten exposure. As for the study in general: During the roughly 25-week study period, patients had diphenylcyclopropenone applied to the scalp every week. Cases of alopecia areata, totalis or universalis occurred in a predominantly female patient group.

TCRdb re-called the RACE reads through MiXCR, storing one row per CDR3 protein. Altogether approximately 52,000 distinct CDR3 sequences are present, about 9.4% being singletons, with the ten largest covering more than 13%. This CDR3 has 16 residues. J gave up 6 bases and V 2 bases, and 10 bases lay outside the gene matches. The V gene's germline CDR1 is SGHNT and CDR2 YYREEE (reference sequence). Study conclusions and caveats: Patch test score tracked positively with PT1 expanded TCR counts.

Documented time point: pre-sensitization, week 0. Stated treatment: therapeutic diphenylcyclopropenone sensitization with weekly scalp DPC. Before extraction, the whole blood was not fractionated, and total RNA was taken from it. As for this clonotype: Its antigen is as yet unknown.

This sequence joins TRBV5-4 and TRBJ2-1, with 8 bases that match TRBD2. The source is a woman between 40 and 50 years old with alopecia areata. Some clones in this sample may be carry-over from other donors' samples. Sample: whole blood, taken in connection with sensitization to the hapten diphenylcyclopropenone (DPC). The CDR3 region has the DNA TGTGCCAGCAGCTTCTCCGGGACTAGTGGCTTCAATGAGCAGTTCTTC. Encoded protein: CASSFSGTSGFNEQFF.